This T cell receptor beta chain is drawn from a study of blood T cell repertoires in COVID-19. For the study at large: T cells, B-cell-depleted T cells, or PBMCs supplied cDNA or gDNA.

This clone was observed a single time. This CDR3 region has 13 residues. With 4 bases clipped from V and 3 bases from J, the junction kept 2 bases outside the gene matches. The germline V gene has CDR1 MNHEY and CDR2 SVGEGT. Source study methods: How many nucleated cells were present was estimated from reference gene primer amplification. Clones were sequenced by immunoSEQ multiplex PCR, and TCRdb holds only the in-frame ones, with some missing. From that table come the V and J calls and clone size; the DNA was used to work out D and trimming. The repertoire has around 55,000 clones, about nine tenths of them found once; the top ten carry 6.2%.

The sequencing input was peripheral blood. This TCR was sampled from a man between 40 and 49 years old with acute or convalescent COVID-19. The chain has TRBV6-2 or TRBV6-3 and TRBJ1-2, with 7 bases fitting TRBD1. CDR3 nucleotide sequence: TGTGCCAGCAGTTTTGACAGGGACTATGGCTACACCTTC. It translates to CASSFDRDYGYTF.